Following are 23 T cell receptor beta chains from one sample sequenced in a study of T cell responses to AZD1222 COVID-19 vaccine. Sequencing was performed with immunoSEQ multiplex PCR; in TCRdb, only in-frame clones are kept and a portion is missing. In the table there are about 130,000 clones, over 80% of which are singletons. The material was peripheral blood, obtained 28 days after the second AZD1222 dose. The receptor source for this set is an adult who received the AZD1222 COVID-19 vaccine.

This chain joins TRBV11-2 and TRBJ2-2, with a weak D call TRBD1 (5 bases). This CDR3 contains 14 residues. In germline, CDR1 is SGHAT, CDR2 FQNNGV. V lost 6 bases, J lost 6 bases, and 14 bases lay in between. As DNA, the CDR3 is TGTGCCAGCAGTGGGGCCGCGCCGTCCGGGGAGCTGTTTTTT. Its translation is CASSGAAPSGELFF.

The J gene is TRBJ2-2, the V gene TRBV6-6, with 7 bases that match TRBD1. This CDR3 is 16 amino acids long. Per germline, CDR1 MNHNY and CDR2 SVGAGI (reference sequence). The V and J ends lost 5 bases and 1 base, in that order; junction bases with no gene match: 7. This chain's CDR3 is CASSTTGTVNTGELFF. CDR3 coding DNA: TGTGCCAGCAGTACGACCGGGACAGTGAACACCGGGGAGCTGTTTTTT.

This chain connects TRBV3-1 (or the pseudogene TRBV3-2) to TRBJ1-1, with D possibly TRBD1 on 5 matching bases. The germline gives CDR1 LGHDT, CDR2 YNNKEL (reference sequence). This CDR3 is built from 16 residues. V lost 2 bases and J 4 bases, leaving 17 bases between the germline ends. The CDR3 here is CASSQITGRGFTEAFF. The CDR3 coding sequence is TGTGCCAGCAGCCAAATAACCGGGAGGGGTTTCACTGAAGCTTTCTTT.

The chain recombines TRBV5-1 with TRBJ1-2; D gene ambiguous. The germline V and J ends were trimmed by 4 bases and 0 bases, with 16 bases remaining between them. The CDR3 has 16 amino acids. Looked up from germline, CDR1 is SGHRS and CDR2 is YFSETQ. CDR3 residues: CASSPYPSATNYGYTF. The CDR3 nucleotides are TGCGCCAGCAGCCCGTACCCCTCAGCCACTAACTATGGCTACACCTTC.

The chain combines TRBV28 with TRBJ2-2, with TRBD2 as a possible D gene (5 bases). Trimming left V 5 bases short and J 8 bases short, with 12 bases between. Germline-derived CDR1 and CDR2 are MDHEN and SYDVKM. The CDR3 has 13 residues. The CDR3 DNA reads as TGTGCCAGCAGTCCCGGGGTTGAAGGGGAGCTGTTTTTT. Encoded protein: CASSPGVEGELFF.

The genes are TRBV30 and TRBJ2-7; D is possibly TRBD1 (6 bases). The CDR3 spans 13 residues. V was trimmed by 2 bases and J by 7 bases, leaving 15 bases between them. Germline loops: CDR1 GTSNPN, CDR2 SVGIG (reference sequence). In DNA, the CDR3 is TGTGCCTGGAGTCCGGGCTGGGGGCAAGAGCAGTACTTC. This gives the protein CAWSPGWGQEQYF.

This sequence joins TRBV12-3 or TRBV12-4 and TRBJ2-5, with 8 bases lining up with TRBD1. The CDR3 sequence is 13 residues long. The V segment lost 6 bases and the J segment 4 bases; nucleotides outside the gene matches: 4. CDR3 protein: CASRRTGRETQYF. CDR3 DNA sequence: TGTGCCAGCAGGCGGACAGGGCGAGAGACCCAGTACTTC.

The V gene is TRBV29-1, the J gene TRBJ2-7; D is undetermined. CDR3 length: 14 amino acids. The germline V gene has CDR1 SQVTM and CDR2 ANQGSEA. V gave up 3 bases and J gave up 0 bases, with 12 bases separating them. The CDR3, as DNA: TGCAGCGTTGAGGGCGCGGAGAACTCCTACGAGCAGTACTTC. Translating gives CSVEGAENSYEQYF.

The CDR3 is CASSQDVAGTYEQYF. Written as DNA, the CDR3 is TGCGCCAGCAGCCAAGATGTGGCGGGAACCTACGAGCAGTACTTC. The J gene is TRBJ2-7, the V gene TRBV4-1, with D possibly matching TRBD2 (6 bases). V was clipped by 0 bases and J by 2 bases, with 11 bases between them. The length of the CDR3 is 15 residues. Germline V gives CDR1 MGHRA, CDR2 YSYEKL.

The chain combines TRBV9 with TRBJ2-3; possibly TRBD1 for D (6 bases). The CDR3 runs to 15 residues. CDR1 is SGDLS and CDR2 is YYNGEE in the germline V gene. V shed 0 bases and J shed 2 bases, with 10 bases lying between them. The CDR3 sequence: CASSVEGHNTDTQYF. Here the CDR3 DNA reads TGTGCCAGCAGCGTAGAGGGACACAACACAGATACGCAGTATTTT. Full variable domain (remainder filled in from reference TRBV9 and TRBJ2-3): DSGVTQTPKHLITATGQRVTLRCSPRSGDLSVYWYQQSLDQGLQFLIQYYNGEERAKGNILERFSAQQFPDLHSELNLSSLELGDSALYFCASSVEGHNTDTQYFGPGTRLTVL.

V and J are TRBV6-6 and TRBJ2-4; 10 bases agree with TRBD2. This CDR3 comprises 16 residues. The germline V gene has CDR1 MNHNY and CDR2 SVGAGI (reference sequence). V dropped 0 bases and J dropped 2; count of bases not matched to a gene: 1. The CDR3 loop reads CASSYSAGGPKNIQYF. The CDR3, as DNA: TGTGCCAGCAGTTACTCAGCGGGAGGGCCCAAAAACATTCAGTACTTC.

This clone has more than one count but fewer than ten. The chain has TRBV19 and TRBJ1-4; D is possibly TRBD1 (6 bases). This CDR3 spans 14 amino acids. Germline CDR1 is LNHDA and CDR2 is SQIVND (reference sequence). The V end lost 6 bases, the J end lost 5 bases, and 13 bases lay between the germline ends. The CDR3 reads CASSLTGRNEKLFF. The CDR3 coding sequence is TGTGCCAGTAGCCTGACAGGCCGGAATGAAAAACTGTTTTTT.

This sequence joins TRBV19 and TRBJ2-3; D remains unclear. The CDR3 is made up of 13 amino acids. The germline CDR1 and CDR2 sequences are LNHDA and SQIVND (reference sequence). Trimming removed 5 bases from V and 6 bases from J, with 12 bases in between. CDR3 DNA sequence: TGTGCCAGTAGTCACCGTGGTAGGGATACGCAGTATTTT. Its protein product is CASSHRGRDTQYF.

This clone occurred a few times. V gene TRBV13 combines with J gene TRBJ1-3, with D perhaps matching TRBD1 (5 bases). Germline V gene data show CDR1 as PRHDT and CDR2 as FYEKMQ (reference sequence). With 7 bases removed from V and 7 bases from J, the gap between germline ends came to 20 bases. The CDR3 has 15 residues. As DNA, the CDR3 is TGTGCCAGCACCCCGGCAAGCAGCGGGGGGAACACCATATATTTT. Translation gives CASTPASSGGNTIYF.

This clone was picked up a small number of times. This rearrangement joins TRBV7-9 to TRBJ1-6; tentatively, D is TRBD1 (5 bases). V lost 6 bases to trimming and J lost 8 bases, with 17 bases between them. The CDR3 contains 15 residues. CDR1 SEHNR and CDR2 FQNEAQ come from the germline V gene (reference sequence). CDR3 coding DNA: TGTGCCAGCAGGAGGGGAGATTTTATGTATTCACCCCTCCACTTT. Translated, it gives CASRRGDFMYSPLHF.

The DNA for the CDR3 is TGTGCCAGCAGCCCTCCCGGGACAGGGGCTACCGGGGAGCTGTTTTTT. Amino acid sequence: CASSPPGTGATGELFF. This chain joins TRBV11-2 and TRBJ2-2; 10 bases align to TRBD1. V gave up 5 bases and J gave up 5 bases; unmatched junction bases: 8. This CDR3 contains 16 residues. Per the germline V gene, CDR1 is SGHAT and CDR2 is FQNNGV.

The V gene is TRBV5-4, the J gene TRBJ2-1; a weak D match, TRBD1 (6 bases). CDR1 is SGHNT, CDR2 YYREEE, per germline (reference sequence). CDR3 length: 15 residues. V was clipped by 0 bases and J by 9 bases, with 16 bases between them. CDR3 in DNA: TGTGCCAGCAGCTTGGGGGGGACAATACAAGTTGAGCAGTTCTTC. Translating gives CASSLGGTIQVEQFF.

CDR3 coding DNA: TGTGCCAGCAGCTTAGTACAGGGGTTGGCTGAAGCTTTCTTT. Protein sequence: CASSLVQGLAEAFF. The V gene is TRBV7-2, the J gene TRBJ1-1; 7 nucleotides agree with TRBD1. Germline assignment: CDR1 SGHTA and CDR2 FQGNSA. The CDR3 consists of 14 residues. Trimming took 1 base from V and 6 from J; bases not matched to a gene: 5.

This sequence joins TRBV5-1 and TRBJ1-3; D perhaps matches TRBD1 (5 bases). There are 16 residues in the CDR3. Trimming left V 4 bases short and J 8 bases short, with 22 bases between. CDR1 SGHRS and CDR2 YFSETQ come from the germline V gene. The CDR3 here is CASSRSGTLGADTIYF. CDR3 in DNA: TGCGCCAGCAGCCGATCCGGGACCCTGGGCGCAGACACCATATATTTT.

The chain carries TRBV4-1 and TRBJ1-2; D may be TRBD1 (5 bases). Germline V CDR1 and CDR2: MGHRA, YSYEKL. Trimming cost V 1 base and J 1 base, with 19 bases left between them. The CDR3 has 18 amino acids. CDR3 bases: TGCGCCAGCAGCCAAGGCACGGGTCCCGAGAGGGGTAACTATGGCTACACCTTC. This sequence encodes CASSQGTGPERGNYGYTF.

The rearrangement uses TRBV15 and TRBJ2-3; D is uncertain. The V and J ends lost 5 bases and 1 base respectively, with 7 bases between them. The CDR3 spans 13 residues. Germline values: CDR1 LNHNV, CDR2 YYDKDF (reference sequence). The DNA of the CDR3 is TGTGCCACCAGCGTGAGCGGCACAGATACGCAGTATTTT. Protein product: CATSVSGTDTQYF.

The chain is built from TRBV12-3 or TRBV12-4 and TRBJ1-2, with 10 bases matching TRBD1. J lost 8 bases, V lost 6 bases, and 6 bases had no gene match. The length of the CDR3 is 13 residues. Written as DNA, the CDR3 is TGTGCCAGCAGACGAGGACAGGGGGACGGCTACACCTTC. It is translated as CASRRGQGDGYTF.

This clone was counted a few times. The chain couples TRBV28 to TRBJ2-7; TRBD2 matches at 11 bases. The CDR3 is 15 residues long. V gave up 8 bases and J gave up 5 bases; unmatched junction bases: 11. Germline values: CDR1 MDHEN, CDR2 SYDVKM. CDR3 in amino acids: CASRLVAGGPDEQYF. CDR3 nucleotides: TGTGCCAGCCGACTGGTAGCGGGAGGGCCTGACGAGCAGTACTTC. The whole variable domain, filled in from reference TRBV28 and TRBJ2-7, reads DVKVTQSSRYLVKRTGEKVFLECVQDMDHENMFWYRQDPGLGLRLIYFSYDVKMKEKGDIPEGYSVSREKKERFSLILESASTNQTSMYLCASRLVAGGPDEQYFGPGTRLTVT.